These T cell receptor beta chains were read from a single sample in a study of shared clonotypes between healthy human individuals. Produced via immunoSEQ multiplex PCR; TCRdb's table is partial and in-frame only. Of about 580,000 clones listed, roughly 98% are singletons. Sequenced sample: naive CD8+ T cells sorted from blood. Receptors were obtained from a man in his thirties or forties in good health. CDR3s include the opening cysteine and the closing phenylalanine or tryptophan. A D gene is named only where the DNA matches it firmly. The size entry is marked missing in some rows and otherwise reads once, few, many or a size class.

J gene: TRBJ1-1; V gene: TRBV27; D gene: NA; clone size: NA; CDR3 protein: CASSLYPGRSRTEAFF; CDR3 DNA: TGTGCCAGCAGTTTATACCCTGGACGGAGTAGGACTGAAGCTTTCTTT
J gene: TRBJ2-1; V gene: TRBV7-7; D gene: TRBD1; clone size: NA; CDR3 protein: CASSLRTGGDEQFF; CDR3 DNA: TGTGCCAGCAGCTTGAGGACAGGGGGCGATGAGCAGTTCTTC
J gene: TRBJ2-2; V gene: TRBV30; D gene: NA; clone size: NA; CDR3 protein: CAWSFGALFTGELFF; CDR3 DNA: TGTGCCTGGAGTTTCGGGGCACTGTTCACCGGGGAGCTGTTTTTT
J gene: TRBJ2-2; V gene: TRBV7-9; D gene: NA; clone size: NA; CDR3 protein: CASSDVGGNTGELFF; CDR3 DNA: TGTGCCAGCAGCGACGTAGGAGGGAACACCGGGGAGCTGTTTTTT
J gene: TRBJ1-5; V gene: TRBV7-2; D gene: NA; clone size: once; CDR3 protein: CASRLEGVNQPQHF; CDR3 DNA: TGTGCCAGCAGACTGGAGGGGGTGAATCAGCCCCAGCATTTT
J gene: TRBJ2-7; V gene: TRBV15; D gene: NA; clone size: once; CDR3 protein: CATSRGWVEDLDEQYF; CDR3 DNA: TGTGCCACCAGCAGAGGGTGGGTAGAAGATCTTGACGAGCAGTACTTC
J gene: TRBJ2-2; V gene: TRBV7-9; D gene: NA; clone size: NA; CDR3 protein: CASLWIGGTGELFF; CDR3 DNA: TGTGCCAGCCTGTGGATTGGGGGAACCGGGGAGCTGTTTTTT
J gene: TRBJ2-3; V gene: TRBV27; D gene: NA; clone size: NA; CDR3 protein: CASSWAVTDTQYF; CDR3 DNA: TGTGCCAGCAGTTGGGCAGTAACAGATACGCAGTATTTT
J gene: TRBJ2-5; V gene: TRBV7-2; D gene: TRBD1; clone size: NA; CDR3 protein: CASSPGGGAAQETQYF; CDR3 DNA: TGTGCCAGCAGCCCAGGGGGTGGGGCGGCCCAAGAGACCCAGTACTTC
J gene: TRBJ1-3; V gene: TRBV28; D gene: TRBD1; clone size: NA; CDR3 protein: CASSTGTGRNTIYF; CDR3 DNA: TGTGCCAGCAGTACAGGGACAGGGAGGAACACCATATATTTT
J gene: TRBJ2-3; V gene: TRBV7-6; D gene: NA; clone size: NA; CDR3 protein: CASSLGAAGDTQYF; CDR3 DNA: TGTGCCAGCAGCTTAGGGGCTGCGGGAGATACGCAGTATTTT
J gene: TRBJ2-1; V gene: TRBV2; D gene: NA; clone size: few; CDR3 protein: CASTGPLSEQFF; CDR3 DNA: TGTGCCAGCACCGGCCCACTCAGTGAGCAGTTCTTC
J gene: TRBJ2-2; V gene: TRBV27; D gene: NA; clone size: NA; CDR3 protein: CASSSLILGGTGELFF; CDR3 DNA: TGTGCCAGCAGCTCTCTCATACTCGGGGGAACCGGGGAGCTGTTTTTT
J gene: TRBJ1-5; V gene: TRBV7-8; D gene: NA; clone size: NA; CDR3 protein: CASSLRGGANQPQHF; CDR3 DNA: TGTGCCAGCAGCTTACGAGGAGGAGCCAATCAGCCCCAGCATTTT
J gene: TRBJ2-3; V gene: TRBV5-4; D gene: NA; clone size: NA; CDR3 protein: CASSPATTDTQYF; CDR3 DNA: TGTGCCAGCAGCCCGGCGACCACAGATACGCAGTATTTT
J gene: TRBJ2-7; V gene: TRBV7-9; D gene: TRBD2; clone size: once; CDR3 protein: CASSPRGAGSSYEQYF; CDR3 DNA: TGTGCCAGCAGCCCCCGAGGAGCGGGGTCCTCCTACGAGCAGTACTTC
J gene: TRBJ2-1; V gene: TRBV15; D gene: TRBD1; clone size: NA; CDR3 protein: CATRDPKGATYNEQFF; CDR3 DNA: TGTGCCACCAGAGACCCTAAGGGGGCGACCTACAATGAGCAGTTCTTC
J gene: TRBJ2-7; V gene: TRBV7-9; D gene: NA; clone size: NA; CDR3 protein: CASSPEDRFYEQYF; CDR3 DNA: TGTGCCAGCAGCCCGGAGGACAGATTCTACGAGCAGTACTTC
J gene: TRBJ2-3; V gene: TRBV11-2; D gene: NA; clone size: NA; CDR3 protein: CASSSWTTDTQYF; CDR3 DNA: TGTGCCAGCAGCTCATGGACCACAGATACGCAGTATTTT
J gene: TRBJ1-3; V gene: TRBV10-2; D gene: NA; clone size: few; CDR3 protein: CASRDAGFSSGNTIYF; CDR3 DNA: TGCGCCAGCAGAGATGCGGGCTTCAGCTCTGGAAACACCATATATTTT
J gene: TRBJ2-7; V gene: TRBV5-1; D gene: NA; clone size: NA; CDR3 protein: CASSLGTYEQYF; CDR3 DNA: TGCGCCAGCAGTCTCGGGACCTACGAGCAGTACTTC
J gene: TRBJ1-5; V gene: TRBV7-9; D gene: NA; clone size: NA; CDR3 protein: CASSLAGSNNQPQHF; CDR3 DNA: TGTGCCAGCAGCTTAGCAGGGTCCAACAATCAGCCCCAGCATTTT
J gene: TRBJ2-7; V gene: TRBV6-6; D gene: TRBD2; clone size: NA; CDR3 protein: CASEGTSGSGEQYF; CDR3 DNA: TGTGCCAGCGAGGGAACTAGCGGGAGTGGCGAGCAGTACTTC
J gene: TRBJ2-1; V gene: TRBV9; D gene: NA; clone size: NA; CDR3 protein: CASSVVPAHNEQFF; CDR3 DNA: TGTGCCAGCAGCGTAGTGCCAGCACACAATGAGCAGTTCTTC
J gene: TRBJ2-5; V gene: TRBV4-1; D gene: NA; clone size: NA; CDR3 protein: CASSRESGPETQYF; CDR3 DNA: TGCGCCAGCAGCCGAGAGAGCGGCCCGGAGACCCAGTACTTC
J gene: TRBJ2-3; V gene: TRBV10-3; D gene: TRBD2; clone size: NA; CDR3 protein: CAISESESLAVFRGDTQYF; CDR3 DNA: TGTGCCATCAGTGAGTCGGAATCTCTAGCGGTCTTCCGAGGAGATACGCAGTATTTT
J gene: TRBJ2-7; V gene: TRBV11-2; D gene: NA; clone size: once; CDR3 protein: CASSLEGQVRSYEQYF; CDR3 DNA: TGTGCCAGCAGCTTAGAAGGGCAGGTCAGGTCCTACGAGCAGTACTTC
J gene: TRBJ2-3; V gene: TRBV9; D gene: TRBD2; clone size: NA; CDR3 protein: CASSVPSGSIDTQYF; CDR3 DNA: TGTGCCAGCAGCGTACCCAGCGGGAGTATCGATACGCAGTATTTT
J gene: TRBJ2-3; V gene: TRBV27; D gene: TRBD2; clone size: NA; CDR3 protein: CASSPGRDAQYF; CDR3 DNA: TGTGCCAGCAGCCCAGGGAGGGATGCGCAGTATTTT
J gene: TRBJ2-1; V gene: TRBV5-1; D gene: NA; clone size: NA; CDR3 protein: CASSGTPRDTSSYNEQFF; CDR3 DNA: TGCGCCAGCAGCGGGACCCCGCGGGATACGAGCTCCTACAATGAGCAGTTCTTC
J gene: TRBJ2-3; V gene: TRBV14; D gene: TRBD2; clone size: NA; CDR3 protein: CASSQTSGRPTDTQYF; CDR3 DNA: TGTGCCAGCAGCCAGACTAGCGGGAGGCCCACAGATACGCAGTATTTT
J gene: TRBJ2-7; V gene: TRBV6-1; D gene: NA; clone size: NA; CDR3 protein: CASSTSARSSYEQYF; CDR3 DNA: TGTGCCAGCAGCACTTCCGCCCGAAGCTCCTACGAGCAGTACTTC
J gene: TRBJ2-3; V gene: TRBV7-8; D gene: TRBD2; clone size: NA; CDR3 protein: CASSKTSGIDDTQYF; CDR3 DNA: TGTGCCAGCAGCAAGACTAGCGGGATTGATGATACGCAGTATTTT
J gene: TRBJ2-7; V gene: TRBV13; D gene: NA; clone size: NA; CDR3 protein: CASSQNSEQYF; CDR3 DNA: TGTGCCAGCAGCCAAAACAGCGAGCAGTACTTC
J gene: TRBJ2-3; V gene: TRBV6-5; D gene: NA; clone size: NA; CDR3 protein: CASSLKGKTDTQYF; CDR3 DNA: TGTGCCAGCAGCTTAAAGGGGAAGACAGATACGCAGTATTTT
J gene: TRBJ2-5; V gene: TRBV4-3; D gene: NA; clone size: NA; CDR3 protein: CASSQDLRETQYF; CDR3 DNA: TGCGCCAGCAGCCAAGATCTGAGAGAGACCCAGTACTTC
J gene: TRBJ2-7; V gene: TRBV7-9; D gene: NA; clone size: once; CDR3 protein: CASRSLSGEQYF; CDR3 DNA: TGTGCCAGCAGGTCACTCTCCGGGGAGCAGTACTTC
J gene: TRBJ1-1; V gene: TRBV19; D gene: NA; clone size: NA; CDR3 protein: CASSIPRNEAFF; CDR3 DNA: TGTGCCAGTAGTATTCCACGGAATGAAGCTTTCTTT
J gene: TRBJ1-1; V gene: TRBV7-9; D gene: NA; clone size: NA; CDR3 protein: CASSSPRDMNTEAFF; CDR3 DNA: TGTGCCAGCAGTTCCCCCCGGGACATGAACACTGAAGCTTTCTTT
J gene: TRBJ2-5; V gene: TRBV5-5; D gene: NA; clone size: NA; CDR3 protein: CASSLGHLQETQYF; CDR3 DNA: TGTGCCAGCAGCTTGGGACACCTACAAGAGACCCAGTACTTC
J gene: TRBJ1-4; V gene: TRBV2; D gene: NA; clone size: NA; CDR3 protein: CASRGVEKLFF; CDR3 DNA: TGTGCCAGCAGAGGCGTCGAAAAACTGTTTTTT
J gene: TRBJ2-7; V gene: TRBV4-3; D gene: NA; clone size: NA; CDR3 protein: CASSQDRGGTETYEQYF; CDR3 DNA: TGCGCCAGCAGCCAAGATCGCGGGGGGACAGAGACCTACGAGCAGTACTTC
J gene: TRBJ2-1; V gene: TRBV9; D gene: TRBD2; clone size: once; CDR3 protein: CASSVDLAGYNEQFF; CDR3 DNA: TGTGCCAGCAGCGTGGACCTAGCGGGATACAATGAGCAGTTCTTC
J gene: TRBJ2-7; V gene: TRBV5-1; D gene: NA; clone size: NA; CDR3 protein: CASSEGNEQYF; CDR3 DNA: TGCGCCAGCAGTGAGGGAAACGAGCAGTACTTC
J gene: TRBJ2-1; V gene: TRBV4-1; D gene: NA; clone size: NA; CDR3 protein: CASSQATISSYNEQFF; CDR3 DNA: TGCGCCAGCAGCCAGGCAACTATCAGCTCCTACAATGAGCAGTTCTTC
J gene: TRBJ2-1; V gene: TRBV4-1; D gene: NA; clone size: NA; CDR3 protein: CASSQVGVREQFF; CDR3 DNA: TGCGCCAGCAGCCAAGTTGGGGTTCGGGAGCAGTTCTTC
J gene: TRBJ2-7; V gene: TRBV10-2; D gene: NA; clone size: NA; CDR3 protein: CASSELTSSFREQYF; CDR3 DNA: TGCGCCAGCAGTGAGCTGACCTCTTCGTTTCGCGAGCAGTACTTC
J gene: TRBJ2-5; V gene: TRBV11-2; D gene: TRBD1; clone size: NA; CDR3 protein: CASSSGGQGTLETQYF; CDR3 DNA: TGTGCCAGCAGTTCCGGGGGACAGGGGACCTTAGAGACCCAGTACTTC
J gene: TRBJ2-5; V gene: TRBV9; D gene: TRBD2; clone size: NA; CDR3 protein: CASSVGPQPGAREGETQYF; CDR3 DNA: TGTGCCAGCAGCGTCGGCCCCCAACCTGGGGCGCGGGAGGGAGAGACCCAGTACTTC